Following are 18 T cell receptor beta chains from one sample sequenced in a study of blood T cell repertoires in COVID-19. Produced via immunoSEQ multiplex PCR; TCRdb's table is partial and in-frame only. The sample yields tens of thousands of clones, 88% seen once. Sequencing was performed on peripheral blood. The receptors were gathered from a human donor in a cohort sampled during active COVID-19.

The rearrangement joins TRBV27 to TRBJ2-7; 10 bases are a match to TRBD1. Unmatched junction bases numbered 17, after V lost 5 bases and J lost 1 base. This CDR3 region has 19 residues. Germline values: CDR1 MNHEY, CDR2 SMNVEV (reference sequence). The CDR3 loop reads CASSKPPGQGFLVSYEQYF. The CDR3 nucleotides are TGTGCCAGCAGTAAACCACCGGGACAGGGGTTTTTAGTGTCCTACGAGCAGTACTTC.

The chain employs TRBV7-9 and TRBJ1-1, with 7 bases identical to TRBD1. The CDR3 is 13 residues long. V dropped 1 base and J dropped 6; count of bases not matched to a gene: 2. Germline CDR1 reads SEHNR; CDR2 reads FQNEAQ (reference sequence). CDR3: CASSLGTGAEAFF. CDR3 coding DNA: TGTGCCAGCAGCTTAGGGACAGGCGCTGAAGCTTTCTTT.

The CDR3 DNA reads as TGTGCCAGCAGCTTTAACCCAGGCAATCAGCCCCAGCATTTT. Its protein is CASSFNPGNQPQHF. The rearrangement uses TRBV7-2 and TRBJ1-5; no definite D call. Between the trimmed V and J ends, which lost 3 bases and 2 bases, there was a span of 8 bases. The germline CDR1 and CDR2 sequences are SGHTA and FQGNSA. The CDR3 is 14 residues long.

The rearrangement links TRBV7-9 to TRBJ2-3; 9 bases line up with TRBD2. Germline-derived CDR1 and CDR2 are SEHNR and FQNEAQ (reference sequence). The CDR3 runs to 18 residues. V trimming: 1 base; J trimming: 6 bases; junction bases outside the gene matches: 14. CDR3 sequence: CASSLGDLLAGGPDTQYF. The DNA for the CDR3 is TGTGCCAGCAGCTTAGGGGACCTCTTGGCGGGAGGGCCTGATACGCAGTATTTT.

The gene calls are TRBV5-8 and TRBJ2-3; D is possibly TRBD1 (6 bases). Per the germline V gene, CDR1 is SGHTS and CDR2 is YDEGEE. Trimming removed 4 bases from V and 2 bases from J, with 11 bases in between. The CDR3 is 14 amino acids. CDR3 DNA sequence: TGTGCCAGCAGCCATGGACAGATCACAGATACGCAGTATTTT. Its protein is CASSHGQITDTQYF.

V and J are TRBV19 and TRBJ1-5; the match to TRBD1 covers 8 bases. The junction had 4 bases not matched to a gene; V was cut back by 5 bases and J by 4 bases. From germline, CDR1 is LNHDA and CDR2 SQIVND (reference sequence). CDR3 length equals 14 residues. The CDR3 spells CASSGGQVNQPQHF. For the CDR3, the DNA is TGTGCCAGTAGTGGGGGACAGGTTAATCAGCCCCAGCATTTT.

CDR3 residues: CASITSADTQYF. CDR3 bases: TGTGCCAGCATCACATCCGCAGATACGCAGTATTTT. The J gene is TRBJ2-3, the V gene TRBV5-5; no clear D gene. The germline gives CDR1 SGHKS, CDR2 YYEKEE (reference sequence). The ends were cut back, 6 bases at V and 4 bases at J, with 9 bases in the middle. The CDR3 totals 12 residues.

The V call is TRBV6-2 or TRBV6-3, the J call TRBJ1-6, with D unresolved. The V gene's germline CDR1 is MNHEY and CDR2 SVGEGT. Trimming stripped 2 bases from V and 0 bases from J, with 11 bases between. The CDR3 spans 17 residues. DNA of the CDR3: TGTGCCAGCAGTTACGGCCTGCCTTTCTCCTATAATTCACCCCTCCACTTT. Protein: CASSYGLPFSYNSPLHF.

This chain links TRBV28 with TRBJ1-1; unclear D gene. The V end lost 10 bases, the J end lost 5 bases, and 14 bases lay between the germline ends. Germline loops: CDR1 MDHEN, CDR2 SYDVKM. The CDR3 covers 12 residues. The CDR3 nucleotides are TGTGCCACTGCCCTGGGCGGGACTGAAGCTTTCTTT. It is translated as CATALGGTEAFF.

As DNA, the CDR3 is TGTGCCAGCGGGGAGGACCGCTCTGGAAACACCATATATTTT. Encoded protein: CASGEDRSGNTIYF. This chain links TRBV28 with TRBJ1-3; D not certain. Trimming shortened V by 8 bases and J by 0 bases, and 11 bases separated the two germline ends. This CDR3 spans 14 amino acids. Germline loops: CDR1 MDHEN, CDR2 SYDVKM.

This clone turned up a few times. J is TRBJ1-3 and V is TRBV5-1; D gene unclear. CDR1 and CDR2 (germline): SGHRS, YFSETQ. Trimming cost V 4 bases and J 0 bases, with 5 bases left between them. CDR3 length equals 13 residues. CDR3 bases: TGCGCCAGCAGCCCGTACTCTGGAAACACCATATATTTT. It translates to CASSPYSGNTIYF.

The rearrangement links TRBV5-4 to TRBJ2-1, with 7 bases fitting TRBD2. This CDR3 contains 15 residues. V trimming: 0 bases; J trimming: 0 bases; junction bases outside the gene matches: 0. The germline CDR1 and CDR2 sequences are SGHNT and YYREEE (reference sequence). The CDR3 sequence: CASSLASGSYNEQFF. The CDR3 DNA is TGTGCCAGCAGCTTGGCTAGCGGCTCCTACAATGAGCAGTTCTTC.

In DNA form, the CDR3 reads TGTGCCAGCAGCTCCGGGACAGGGGGAGGAAAACTGTTTTTT. As protein: CASSSGTGGGKLFF. The chain joins TRBV6-2 or TRBV6-3 to TRBJ1-4; 11 bases are shared with TRBD1. CDR3 length: 14 amino acids. Germline V lookup: CDR1 MNHEY, CDR2 SVGEGT. V was pared by 6 bases and J by 10 bases, with 7 bases of the junction left unmatched.

In its sample, this clone was seen once. The V gene is TRBV7-3, the J gene TRBJ2-5; D gene unclear. The length of the CDR3 is 13 residues. The germline V and J ends were trimmed by 2 bases and 2 bases, with 6 bases remaining between them. Looked up from germline, CDR1 is SGHTA and CDR2 is FQGTGA. This chain's CDR3 is CASSLYSQETQYF. The CDR3 DNA reads as TGTGCCAGCAGCTTATACTCTCAAGAGACCCAGTACTTC.

This chain connects TRBV11-2 to TRBJ2-7; TRBD1 agrees at 8 bases. Per the germline V gene, CDR1 is SGHAT and CDR2 is FQNNGV. CDR3 length equals 15 residues. The trim removed 0 bases at V and 3 bases at J, leaving 4 bases unmatched. The CDR3 nucleotides are TGTGCCAGCAGCTTAGATCTAGGACAGGGCTACGAGCAGTACTTC. Translating it yields CASSLDLGQGYEQYF.

This sequence joins TRBV5-6 and TRBJ2-3; 9 bases are a match to TRBD2. The CDR3 has 14 amino acids. The V and J ends lost 2 bases and 5 bases, in that order; junction bases with no gene match: 3. Germline CDR1 SGHDT, CDR2 YYEEEE. The CDR3 protein is CASSFGGRVDTQYF. The DNA for the CDR3 is TGTGCCAGCAGCTTCGGCGGGAGGGTAGATACGCAGTATTTT.

The chain links TRBV7-2 to TRBJ2-6, with D hard to call. Germline V lookup: CDR1 SGHTA, CDR2 FQGNSA. This CDR3 spans 17 amino acids. V was clipped by 0 bases and J by 0 bases, with 9 bases between them. CDR3 amino acids: CASSLAWRISGANVLTF. Here the CDR3 DNA reads TGTGCCAGCAGCTTAGCGTGGAGAATCTCTGGGGCCAACGTCCTGACTTTC.

Details on this clone: One end of the junction is discordant with germline, which a read error may explain. The chain is built from TRBV7-8 and TRBJ2-3; 11 nucleotides match TRBD2. Germline V CDR1 and CDR2: SGHVS, FQNEAQ. The CDR3 covers 13 residues. DNA of the CDR3: TGTGCCAGCAGCATAGCGGGAGGGGATACGCAGTATTTT. It translates to CASSIAGGDTQYF. Full variable domain (remainder filled in from reference TRBV7-8 and TRBJ2-3): GAGVSQSPRYKVAKRGQDVALRCDPISGHVSLFWYQQALGQGPEFLTYFQNEAQLDKSGLPSDRFFAERPEGSVSTLKIQRTQQEDSAVYLCASSIAGGDTQYFGPGTRLTVL.